Described below is a single T cell receptor (beta chain) sequence and its context. Its antigen remains unknown. This entry is derived from a study of OX40 agonist ivuxolimab in advanced cancers. Study-wide context: Aged about 20 to 80 with a mean of roughly 63 years, they were about 78% male. Overall study results and limits: At 0.1 to 3.0 mg/kg, clonal expansion of CD4+ and CD8+ blood T cells had occurred by week 6.

Clones were sequenced by immunoSEQ multiplex PCR, and TCRdb holds only the in-frame ones, with some missing. The data show about 23,000 clones, with about 75% seen just once and about 2% held by the top ten. The CDR3 runs to 15 residues. CDR1 and CDR2 (germline): SGDLS, YYNGEE. J gave up 6 bases and V 4 bases, and 9 bases lay outside the gene matches. The V gene is TRBV9, the J gene TRBJ2-1, with 8 bases lining up with TRBD1. The sample here was CD4+ or CD8+ T cells sorted from blood, taken in a trial of the OX40 agonist ivuxolimab. The sequence was collected from an adult with an advanced solid tumor such as melanoma, head and neck, liver or kidney cancer. Written as DNA, the CDR3 is TGTGCCAGCAGCCCCCGGCAGGGGGCTCTCAATGAGCAGTTCTTC. Residues: CASSPRQGALNEQFF.